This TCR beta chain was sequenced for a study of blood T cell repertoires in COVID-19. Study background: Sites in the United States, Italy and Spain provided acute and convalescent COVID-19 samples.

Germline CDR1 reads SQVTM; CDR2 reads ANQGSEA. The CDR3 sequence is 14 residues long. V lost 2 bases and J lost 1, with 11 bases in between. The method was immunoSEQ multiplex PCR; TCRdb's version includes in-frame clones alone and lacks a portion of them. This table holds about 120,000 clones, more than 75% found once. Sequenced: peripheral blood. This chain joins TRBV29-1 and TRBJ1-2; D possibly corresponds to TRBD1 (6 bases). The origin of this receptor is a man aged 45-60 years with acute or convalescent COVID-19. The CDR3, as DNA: TGCAGCGTTGAAAGCAGGGGCCTTAACTATGGCTACACCTTC. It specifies CSVESRGLNYGYTF.